This T cell receptor beta chain stems from a study of blood T cell repertoires in COVID-19. Study information: Samples came from the United States, Italy and Spain, spanning acute and convalescent COVID-19. PBMCs, B-cell-depleted T cells, or T cells provided the cDNA or gDNA that made up the material.

The CDR3 consists of 14 residues. With 0 bases removed from V and 2 bases from J, the gap between germline ends came to 7 bases. Germline-derived CDR1 and CDR2 are SGHAT and FQNNGV. Methods used by the authors: Counts of nucleated cells, estimated from reference gene primer amplification, were obtained. Assay: immunoSEQ multiplex PCR; the TCRdb copy retains only in-frame clones and omits some. V and J calls and clone size are those listed in that table; D and trimming were worked out from the DNA. The table lists about 70,000 clones, about four fifths of them singletons. Source material: peripheral blood. The sequence derives from a woman aged 80 or over with active or convalescent COVID-19. The chain links TRBV11-2 to TRBJ2-5, with D possibly matching TRBD1 (6 bases). CDR3 protein: CASSLDRGQETQYF. For the CDR3, the DNA is TGTGCCAGCAGCTTAGACAGGGGACAAGAGACCCAGTACTTC.